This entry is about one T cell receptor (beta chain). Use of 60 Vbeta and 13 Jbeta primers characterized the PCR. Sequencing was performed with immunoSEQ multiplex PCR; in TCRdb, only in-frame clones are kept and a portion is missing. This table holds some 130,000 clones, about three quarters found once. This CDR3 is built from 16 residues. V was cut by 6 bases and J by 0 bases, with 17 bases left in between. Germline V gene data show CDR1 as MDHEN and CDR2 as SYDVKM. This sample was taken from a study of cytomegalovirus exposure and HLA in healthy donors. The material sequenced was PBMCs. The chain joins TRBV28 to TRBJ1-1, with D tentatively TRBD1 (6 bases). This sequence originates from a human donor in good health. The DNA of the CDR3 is TGTGCCAGCAGCCCTATCTCAAGGGGGATGAACACTGAAGCTTTCTTT. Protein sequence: CASSPISRGMNTEAFF.